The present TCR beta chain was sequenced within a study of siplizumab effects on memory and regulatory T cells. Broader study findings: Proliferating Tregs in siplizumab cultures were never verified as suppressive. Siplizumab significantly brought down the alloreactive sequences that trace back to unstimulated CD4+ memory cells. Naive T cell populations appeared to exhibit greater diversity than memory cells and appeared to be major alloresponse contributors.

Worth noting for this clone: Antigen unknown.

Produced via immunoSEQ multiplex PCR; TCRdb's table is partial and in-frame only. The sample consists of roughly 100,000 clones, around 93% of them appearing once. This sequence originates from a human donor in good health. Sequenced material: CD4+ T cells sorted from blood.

CDR3 sequence: CASSGNRGRRETQYF. DNA for the CDR3: TGTGCCAGTAGTGGTAACAGGGGGCGCAGGGAGACCCAGTACTTC. The chain has TRBV19 and TRBJ2-5; 9 positions agree with TRBD1. Germline assignment: CDR1 LNHDA and CDR2 SQIVND (reference sequence). CDR3 size: 15 residues. Trimming took 5 bases from V and 5 from J; bases not matched to a gene: 9.